Below are 26 T cell receptor beta chains sequenced from a single sample in a study of T cell responses to AZD1222 COVID-19 vaccine. Here immunoSEQ multiplex PCR was the method, and the copy in TCRdb shows in-frame clones only, minus some. This table holds fewer than 200,000 clones, around 90% found once. Specimen: peripheral blood, collected 28 days after the second dose of the MenACWY control vaccine. These receptors came from an adult who received the MenACWY meningococcal vaccine as a control.

This clone was counted a single time. The chain links TRBV18 to TRBJ1-1, with TRBD1 matching over 7 bases. J lost 4 bases, V lost 3 bases, and 8 bases had no gene match. The CDR3 contains 15 residues. The germline V gene has CDR1 KGHSH and CDR2 LQKENI. The CDR3 protein is CASSPNPDRSTEAFF. Here the CDR3 DNA reads TGTGCCAGCTCACCCAACCCGGACAGGTCCACTGAAGCTTTCTTT.

This chain connects TRBV6-1 to TRBJ1-2; D ambiguous. The germline V and J ends were trimmed by 0 bases and 0 bases, with 8 bases remaining between them. The CDR3 is made up of 15 amino acids. Germline V lookup: CDR1 MNHNS, CDR2 SASEGT. In nucleotides, the CDR3 is TGTGCCAGCAGTGAAGCGTCCGGGGCTAACTATGGCTACACCTTC. Translated: CASSEASGANYGYTF.

The rearrangement links TRBV20-1 to TRBJ1-3, with 7 positions matching TRBD1. V lost 3 bases to trimming and J lost 4 bases; unmatched junction nucleotides: 3. Germline V CDR1 and CDR2: DFQATT, SNEGSKA (reference sequence). The CDR3 runs to 13 residues. The CDR3 reads CSASDRAGNTIYF. For the CDR3, the DNA is TGCAGTGCTAGTGACAGGGCAGGAAACACCATATATTTT.

The chain uses TRBV9 and TRBJ1-1; 8 bases agree with TRBD1. J lost 4 bases, V lost 0 bases, and 8 bases had no gene match. The CDR3 sequence is 16 residues long. Germline values: CDR1 SGDLS, CDR2 YYNGEE. The CDR3 is CASSVGTGRSSTEAFF. As DNA, the CDR3 is TGTGCCAGCAGCGTAGGGACAGGGCGATCCAGCACTGAAGCTTTCTTT.

The chain carries TRBV6-5 and TRBJ2-3; TRBD1 agrees at 10 bases. This CDR3 comprises 15 residues. Germline loops: CDR1 MNHEY, CDR2 SVGAGI. Trimming removed 5 bases from V and 4 bases from J; junction bases left unmatched: 6. CDR3 protein: CASSLDRGQADTQYF. The CDR3 bases are TGTGCCAGCAGTCTCGACAGGGGGCAAGCAGATACGCAGTATTTT.

CDR3 in amino acids: CASSPGMGIPTEAFF. DNA for the CDR3: TGTGCCAGCTCACCCGGAATGGGAATCCCCACTGAAGCTTTCTTT. The chain has TRBV18 and TRBJ1-1; no clear D. Germline loops: CDR1 KGHSH, CDR2 LQKENI. With 3 bases removed from V and 4 bases from J, the gap between germline ends came to 15 bases. The CDR3 totals 15 residues.

As DNA, the CDR3 is TGTGCCAGCAGTTTTCGTGCCGGCGGCGAGCAGTACTTC. Translation gives CASSFRAGGEQYF. This chain joins TRBV12-3 or TRBV12-4 and TRBJ2-7; D is undetermined. Trimming took off 3 bases at V and 6 bases at J, with 12 bases between the two ends. This CDR3 spans 13 amino acids.

This chain joins TRBV19 and TRBJ2-3; TRBD1 agrees at 8 bases. Germline loops: CDR1 LNHDA, CDR2 SQIVND (reference sequence). The CDR3 consists of 13 residues. The CDR3 nucleotides read TGTGGAGGGGACAGGACCGCCGGCGGTACGCAGTATTTT. This encodes CGGDRTAGGTQYF.

As DNA, the CDR3 is TGTGCCAGCAGCGTAGCGCTAGTGAGCACAGATACGCAGTATTTT. Translation: CASSVALVSTDTQYF. This chain joins TRBV9 and TRBJ2-3; the D is unclear. CDR1 and CDR2 (germline): SGDLS, YYNGEE. This CDR3 has 15 amino acids. V was pared by 0 bases and J by 0 bases, with 8 bases between.

The chain is built from TRBV9 and TRBJ2-7; D not resolved. CDR1 is SGDLS and CDR2 is YYNGEE in the germline V gene. V lost 5 bases and J 0 bases, leaving 12 bases between the germline ends. The CDR3 runs to 14 residues. Here the CDR3 DNA reads TGTGCCAGCAGGGGGATTGGAGCCTCCTACGAGCAGTACTTC. Translating it yields CASRGIGASYEQYF.

The chain has TRBV4-1 and TRBJ2-1; D is undetermined. CDR1 MGHRA and CDR2 YSYEKL come from the germline V gene. This CDR3 is 15 amino acids long. Trimming removed 0 bases from V and 0 bases from J, with 6 bases in between. The CDR3 DNA reads TGCGCCAGCAGCCAAGAACAGAGCTCCTACAATGAGCAGTTCTTC. Encoded protein: CASSQEQSSYNEQFF.

The V and J genes are TRBV7-3 and TRBJ2-1; 9 bases fit TRBD2. Germline CDR1 SGHTA, CDR2 FQGTGA. The junction had 11 bases not matched to a gene; V was cut back by 3 bases and J by 8 bases. The CDR3 covers 16 residues. CDR3 sequence (DNA): TGTGCCAGCAGCTTCATTCCTAGCGGGACGATCCATGAGCAGTTCTTC. The encoded protein is CASSFIPSGTIHEQFF.

This sequence joins TRBV5-6 and TRBJ1-5; 8 bases map to TRBD1. Germline CDR1 and CDR2: SGHDT and YYEEEE. Trimming cost V 0 bases and J 7 bases; bases outside gene matches: 9. CDR3 length: 16 residues. DNA of the CDR3: TGTGCCAGCAGCTTGGGTTCAGGGGGCGCAGAACAGCCCCAGCATTTT. This encodes CASSLGSGGAEQPQHF.

The gene calls are TRBV5-1 and TRBJ2-1; D is tentatively TRBD1 or TRBD2 (6 bases each). Per the germline V gene, CDR1 is SGHRS and CDR2 is YFSETQ. This CDR3 contains 14 residues. Trimming removed 4 bases at V and 2 bases at J, with 10 bases between. In nucleotides, the CDR3 is TGCGCCAGCAGCAGGGGGGAGGCCTACAATGAGCAGTTCTTC. It codes for CASSRGEAYNEQFF.

The chain links TRBV7-6 to TRBJ2-6, with 8 bases identical to TRBD1. Losses at the gene ends were 4 bases for V and 1 base for J; bases not matched to a gene: 9. CDR3 length: 18 residues. Looked up from germline, CDR1 is SGHVS and CDR2 is FNYEAQ. The CDR3 nucleotides are TGTGCCAGCAGCTCCCGACAGGGGACTTCTTCTGGGGCCAACGTCCTGACTTTC. This codes for CASSSRQGTSSGANVLTF.

This chain links TRBV12-3 or TRBV12-4 with TRBJ1-2; D uncertain. This CDR3 is 12 amino acids long. V was pared by 8 bases and J by 4 bases, with 11 bases between. The CDR3 here is CASGSGAYGYTF. In nucleotides, the CDR3 is TGTGCCAGCGGATCGGGTGCCTATGGCTACACCTTC.

This chain joins TRBV15 and TRBJ1-2, with a tentative D call TRBD1 (6 bases). The CDR3 extends over 13 amino acids. V lost 5 bases and J lost 8, with 15 bases in between. Per germline, CDR1 LNHNV and CDR2 YYDKDF (reference sequence). CDR3 sequence reads: CATSLTTGIGYTF. CDR3 nucleotides: TGTGCCACCAGCCTTACTACAGGGATCGGCTACACCTTC.

The chain is built from TRBV10-3 and TRBJ2-3, with D unresolved. Germline CDR1 ENHRY, CDR2 SYGVKD. Trimming removed 4 bases at V and 0 bases at J, with 11 bases between. This CDR3 is 15 amino acids long. CDR3 sequence reads: CAISGVAISTDTQYF. The CDR3, as DNA: TGTGCCATCAGTGGGGTAGCCATTAGCACAGATACGCAGTATTTT.

This chain joins TRBV7-6 and TRBJ1-4, with 7 bases matching TRBD1. This CDR3 has 16 amino acids. J was trimmed by 8 bases and V by 1 base; bases with no gene match: 10. In germline, CDR1 is SGHVS, CDR2 FNYEAQ. The CDR3 nucleotides are TGTGCCAGCAGCTTAGAGCCGAACAGGGGTTACGAAAAACTGTTTTTT. Encoded protein: CASSLEPNRGYEKLFF.

The gene calls are TRBV6-5 and TRBJ1-1; D is unresolved. Trimming removed 6 bases at V and 4 bases at J, with 12 bases between. The CDR3 has 13 residues. CDR1 is MNHEY and CDR2 is SVGAGI in the germline V gene. CDR3 in amino acids: CASSRTGSTEAFF. Written as DNA, the CDR3 is TGTGCCAGCAGCCGTACGGGCAGCACTGAAGCTTTCTTT.

The gene calls are TRBV6-6 and TRBJ1-2; D remains unclear. CDR3 length: 14 amino acids. Trimming stripped 2 bases from V and 7 bases from J, with 14 bases between. The germline V gene encodes CDR1 MNHNY and CDR2 SVGAGI (reference sequence). The DNA for the CDR3 is TGTGCCAGCAGTTACGGCGAGGCGGTTCTTGGCTACACCTTC. This encodes CASSYGEAVLGYTF.

The rearrangement uses TRBV13 and TRBJ2-7, with D unresolved. The CDR3 has 16 residues. Germline CDR1 reads PRHDT; CDR2 reads FYEKMQ (reference sequence). V was cut by 0 bases and J by 3 bases, with 15 bases left in between. CDR3 sequence reads: CASSLGKARNRYEQYF. DNA for the CDR3: TGTGCCAGCAGCTTAGGAAAGGCTCGCAACCGCTACGAGCAGTACTTC.

The chain couples TRBV12-5 to TRBJ2-1, with TRBD1 matching over 9 bases. CDR3 size: 14 residues. Trimming cost V 7 bases and J 7 bases; bases outside gene matches: 8. Germline lookup yields CDR1 LGHNT and CDR2 FRNRAP. For the CDR3, the DNA is TGTGCTAGTGTCGGACAGGGGCGTTCAAATGAGCAGTTCTTC. Translating it yields CASVGQGRSNEQFF.

The sample holds a few counts of this clone. The V gene is TRBV5-1, the J gene TRBJ1-4; D is perhaps TRBD1 (5 bases). This CDR3 contains 15 residues. Trimming took off 5 bases at V and 11 bases at J, with 22 bases between the two ends. Germline-derived CDR1 and CDR2 are SGHRS and YFSETQ. CDR3 in DNA: TGCGCCAGCAGATCAACGACCACGTCGGGGCTGAAACTGTTTTTT. It encodes CASRSTTTSGLKLFF.

The chain uses TRBV15 and TRBJ1-1; D is unclear. Germline V gives CDR1 LNHNV, CDR2 YYDKDF (reference sequence). The V and J ends lost 5 bases and 3 bases respectively, with 4 bases between them. The CDR3 contains 11 residues. This chain's CDR3 is CATSQDTEAFF. The DNA of the CDR3 is TGTGCCACCAGCCAGGACACTGAAGCTTTCTTT.

V usage is TRBV28 and J usage is TRBJ2-5; either TRBD1 or TRBD2 may supply D (6 bases each). V was trimmed by 5 bases and J by 5 bases, leaving 15 bases between them. CDR3 size: 14 residues. Germline V lookup: CDR1 MDHEN, CDR2 SYDVKM. The CDR3 here is CASSEGGAWETQYF. The CDR3 DNA follows: TGTGCCAGCAGTGAGGGGGGCGCTTGGGAGACCCAGTACTTC.